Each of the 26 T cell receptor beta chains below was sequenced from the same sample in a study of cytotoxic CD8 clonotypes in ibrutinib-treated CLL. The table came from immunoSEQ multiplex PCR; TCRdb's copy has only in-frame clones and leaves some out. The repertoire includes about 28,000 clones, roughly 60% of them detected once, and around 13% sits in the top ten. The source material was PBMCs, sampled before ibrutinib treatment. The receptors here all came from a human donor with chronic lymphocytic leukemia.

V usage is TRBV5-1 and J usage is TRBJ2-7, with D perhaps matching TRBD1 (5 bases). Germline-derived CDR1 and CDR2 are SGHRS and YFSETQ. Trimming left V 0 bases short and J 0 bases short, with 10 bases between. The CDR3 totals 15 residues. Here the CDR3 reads CASSLGPGRSYEQYF. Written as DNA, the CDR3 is TGCGCCAGCAGCTTGGGACCAGGGCGCTCCTACGAGCAGTACTTC.

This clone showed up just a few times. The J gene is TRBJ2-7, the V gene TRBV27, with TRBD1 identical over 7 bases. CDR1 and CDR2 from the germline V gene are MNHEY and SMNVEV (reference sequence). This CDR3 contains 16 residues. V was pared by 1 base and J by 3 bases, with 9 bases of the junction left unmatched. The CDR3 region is CASSLLARGHFYEQYF. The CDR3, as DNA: TGTGCCAGCAGTTTATTGGCGAGGGGGCACTTCTACGAGCAGTACTTC.

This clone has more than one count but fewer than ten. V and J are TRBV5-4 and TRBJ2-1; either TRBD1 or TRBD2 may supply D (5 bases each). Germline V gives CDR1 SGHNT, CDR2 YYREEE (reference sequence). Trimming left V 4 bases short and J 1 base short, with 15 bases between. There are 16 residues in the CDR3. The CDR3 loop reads CASSSDRDASYNEQFF. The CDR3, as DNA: TGTGCCAGCAGCAGTGACCGGGACGCGTCCTACAATGAGCAGTTCTTC. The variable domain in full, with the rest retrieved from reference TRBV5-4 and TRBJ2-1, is ETGVTQSPTHLIKTRGQQVTLRCSSQSGHNTVSWYQQALGQGPQFIFQYYREEENGRGNFPPRFSGLQFPNYSSELNVNALELDDSALYLCASSSDRDASYNEQFFGPGTRLTVL.

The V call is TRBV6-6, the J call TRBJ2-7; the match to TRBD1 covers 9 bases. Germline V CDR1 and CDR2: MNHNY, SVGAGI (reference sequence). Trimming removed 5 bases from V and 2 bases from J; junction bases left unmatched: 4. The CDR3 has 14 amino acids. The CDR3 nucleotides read TGTGCCAGCAGTCGACAGGGGGGAACCTACGAGCAGTACTTC. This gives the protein CASSRQGGTYEQYF.

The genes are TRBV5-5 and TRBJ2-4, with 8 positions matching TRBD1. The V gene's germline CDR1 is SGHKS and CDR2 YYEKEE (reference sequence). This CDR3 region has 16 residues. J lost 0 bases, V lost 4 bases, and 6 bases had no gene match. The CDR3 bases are TGTGCCAGCAGCCCGGACAGGGTGAAAGCCAAAAACATTCAGTACTTC. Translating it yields CASSPDRVKAKNIQYF.

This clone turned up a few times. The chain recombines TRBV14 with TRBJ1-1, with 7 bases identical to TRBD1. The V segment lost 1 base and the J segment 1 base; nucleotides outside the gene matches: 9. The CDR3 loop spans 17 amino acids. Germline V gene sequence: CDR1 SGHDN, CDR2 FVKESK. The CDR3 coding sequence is TGTGCCAGCAGCCAAGGGTTTAGGGGGCTGAGGAACACTGAAGCTTTCTTT. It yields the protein CASSQGFRGLRNTEAFF.

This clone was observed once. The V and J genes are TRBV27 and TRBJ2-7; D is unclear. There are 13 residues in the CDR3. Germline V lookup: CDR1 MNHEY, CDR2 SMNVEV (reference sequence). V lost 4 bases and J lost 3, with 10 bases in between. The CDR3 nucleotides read TGTGCCAGCAGTTCGGGTGTTCGCTACGAGCAGTACTTC. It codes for CASSSGVRYEQYF.

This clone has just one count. DNA for the CDR3: TGTGCCAGCAGTTATTTTAGCGGGAGGGCTCATACGCAGTATTTT. Translating gives CASSYFSGRAHTQYF. The chain links TRBV27 to TRBJ2-3, with 11 bases matching TRBD2. The CDR3 is 15 amino acids. Germline CDR1 and CDR2: MNHEY and SMNVEV (reference sequence). V lost 4 bases, J lost 7 bases, and 7 bases stayed unmatched.

CDR3 residues: CAWSVQGYEQYF. The CDR3 DNA is TGTGCCTGGAGTGTACAGGGGTACGAGCAGTACTTC. The chain uses TRBV30 and TRBJ2-7; 7 nucleotides agree with TRBD1. Germline-derived CDR1 and CDR2 are GTSNPN and SVGIG (reference sequence). Germline trimming cut 0 bases from V and 4 bases from J; bases unmatched to any gene: 0. There are 12 residues in the CDR3.

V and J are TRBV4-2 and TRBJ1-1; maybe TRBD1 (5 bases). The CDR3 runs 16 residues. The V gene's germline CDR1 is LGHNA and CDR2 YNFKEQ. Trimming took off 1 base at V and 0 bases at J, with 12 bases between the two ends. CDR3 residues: CASSQGSGPMNTEAFF. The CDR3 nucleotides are TGTGCCAGCAGCCAAGGGTCGGGACCTATGAACACTGAAGCTTTCTTT.

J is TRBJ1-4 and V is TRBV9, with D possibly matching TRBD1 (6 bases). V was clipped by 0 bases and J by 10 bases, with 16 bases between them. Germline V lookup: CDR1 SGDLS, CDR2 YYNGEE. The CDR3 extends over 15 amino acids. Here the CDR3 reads CASSVAPRGDGKLFF. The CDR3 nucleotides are TGTGCCAGCAGCGTAGCCCCCAGGGGAGATGGAAAACTGTTTTTT.

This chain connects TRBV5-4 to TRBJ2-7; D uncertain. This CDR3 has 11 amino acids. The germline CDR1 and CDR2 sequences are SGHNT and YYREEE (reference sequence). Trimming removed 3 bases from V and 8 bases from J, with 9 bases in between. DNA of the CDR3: TGTGCCAGCAGCTCCAATACGAAGCAGTACTTC. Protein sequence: CASSSNTKQYF.

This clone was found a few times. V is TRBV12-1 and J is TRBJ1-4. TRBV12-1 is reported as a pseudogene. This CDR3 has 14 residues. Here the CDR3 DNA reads TGTGCCAGCAGCTTGGGGGTAACTAATGAAAAACTGTTTTTT. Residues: CASSLGVTNEKLFF.

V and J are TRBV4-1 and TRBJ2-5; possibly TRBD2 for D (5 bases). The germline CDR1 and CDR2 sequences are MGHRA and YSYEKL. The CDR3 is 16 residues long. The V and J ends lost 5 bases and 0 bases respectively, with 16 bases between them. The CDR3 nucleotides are TGCGCCAGCAGCGTACTTACCGGGGTTCACCAAGAGACCCAGTACTTC. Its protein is CASSVLTGVHQETQYF.

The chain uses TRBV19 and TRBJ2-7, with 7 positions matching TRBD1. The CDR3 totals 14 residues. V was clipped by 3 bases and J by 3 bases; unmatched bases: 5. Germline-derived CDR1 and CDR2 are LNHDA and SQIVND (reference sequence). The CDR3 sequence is CASSIDAGGYEQYF. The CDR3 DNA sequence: TGTGCCAGTAGTATTGATGCAGGGGGCTACGAGCAGTACTTC.

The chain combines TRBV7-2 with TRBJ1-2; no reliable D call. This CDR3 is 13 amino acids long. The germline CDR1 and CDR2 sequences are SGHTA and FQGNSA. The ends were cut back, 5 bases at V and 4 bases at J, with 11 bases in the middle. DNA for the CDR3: TGTGCCAGCAGCCCGCCCGTGGTCTATGGCTACACCTTC. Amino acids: CASSPPVVYGYTF.

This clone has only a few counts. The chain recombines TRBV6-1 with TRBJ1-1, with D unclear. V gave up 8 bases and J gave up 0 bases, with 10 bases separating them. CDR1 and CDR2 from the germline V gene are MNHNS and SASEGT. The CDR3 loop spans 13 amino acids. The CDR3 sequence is CASGPPLNTEAFF. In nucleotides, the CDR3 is TGTGCCAGCGGACCGCCCCTGAACACTGAAGCTTTCTTT.

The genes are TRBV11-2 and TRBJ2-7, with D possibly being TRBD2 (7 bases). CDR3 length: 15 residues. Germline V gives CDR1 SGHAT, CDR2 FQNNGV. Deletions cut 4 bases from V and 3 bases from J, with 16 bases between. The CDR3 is CASSSIGGLNYEQYF. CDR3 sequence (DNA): TGTGCCAGCAGCTCCATCGGGGGGCTAAACTACGAGCAGTACTTC.

The CDR3 DNA reads TGTGCCAGTAGTATAGATCGTGGACTCGGCGGCTACACCTTC. This translates into CASSIDRGLGGYTF. This chain connects TRBV19 to TRBJ1-2, with no clear D. Germline V gene lookup returns CDR1 LNHDA and CDR2 SQIVND (reference sequence). Trimming removed 0 bases from V and 8 bases from J, with 13 bases in between. CDR3 length: 14 amino acids.

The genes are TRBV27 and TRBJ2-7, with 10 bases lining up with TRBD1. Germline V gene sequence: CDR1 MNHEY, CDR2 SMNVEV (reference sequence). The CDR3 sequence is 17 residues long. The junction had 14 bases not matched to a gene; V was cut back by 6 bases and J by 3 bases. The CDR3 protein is CASSPPPHDRGRYEQYF. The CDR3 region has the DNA TGTGCCAGCAGCCCACCCCCCCACGACAGGGGGCGCTACGAGCAGTACTTC.

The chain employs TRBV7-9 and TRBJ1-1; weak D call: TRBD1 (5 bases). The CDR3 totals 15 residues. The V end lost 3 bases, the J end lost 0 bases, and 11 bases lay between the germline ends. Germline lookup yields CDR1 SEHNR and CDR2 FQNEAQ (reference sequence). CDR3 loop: CASSLQGGVNTEAFF. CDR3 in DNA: TGTGCCAGCAGCTTGCAGGGAGGTGTGAACACTGAAGCTTTCTTT.

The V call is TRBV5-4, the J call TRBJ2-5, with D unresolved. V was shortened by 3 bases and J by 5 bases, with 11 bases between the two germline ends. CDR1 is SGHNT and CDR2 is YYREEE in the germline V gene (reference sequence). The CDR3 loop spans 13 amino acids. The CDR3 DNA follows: TGTGCCAGCAGCTCACCACCAGACGAGACCCAGTACTTC. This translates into CASSSPPDETQYF.

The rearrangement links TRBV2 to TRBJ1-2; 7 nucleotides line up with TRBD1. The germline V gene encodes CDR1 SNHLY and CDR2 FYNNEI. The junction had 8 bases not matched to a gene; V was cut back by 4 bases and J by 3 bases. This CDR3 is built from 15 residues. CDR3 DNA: TGTGCCAGCAGTGGGGTCCGACAGGGAGACTATGGCTACACCTTC. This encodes CASSGVRQGDYGYTF. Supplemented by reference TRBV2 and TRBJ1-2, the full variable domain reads EPEVTQTPSHQVTQMGQEVILRCVPISNHLYFYWYRQILGQKVEFLVSFYNNEISEKSEIFDDQFSVERPDGSNFTLKIRSTKLEDSAMYFCASSGVRQGDYGYTFGSGTRLTVV.

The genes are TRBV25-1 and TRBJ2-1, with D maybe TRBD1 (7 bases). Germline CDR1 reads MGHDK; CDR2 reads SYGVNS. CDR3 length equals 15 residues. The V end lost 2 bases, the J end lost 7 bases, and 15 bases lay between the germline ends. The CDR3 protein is CASSEQGGQNNEQFF. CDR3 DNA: TGTGCCAGCAGTGAACAGGGGGGACAGAATAATGAGCAGTTCTTC.

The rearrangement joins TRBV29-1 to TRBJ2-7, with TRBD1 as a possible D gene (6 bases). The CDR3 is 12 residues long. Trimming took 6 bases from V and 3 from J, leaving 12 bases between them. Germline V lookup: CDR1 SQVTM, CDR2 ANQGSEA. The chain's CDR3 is CSVQSTGYEQYF. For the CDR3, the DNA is TGCAGCGTCCAATCGACAGGCTACGAGCAGTACTTC.

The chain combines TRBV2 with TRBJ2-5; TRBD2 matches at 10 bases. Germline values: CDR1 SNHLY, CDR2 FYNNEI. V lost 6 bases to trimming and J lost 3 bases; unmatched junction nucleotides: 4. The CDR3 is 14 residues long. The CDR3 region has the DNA TGTGCCAGCAGGCCAGCGGGGGGGAAAGAGACCCAGTACTTC. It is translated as CASRPAGGKETQYF.